This T cell receptor (beta chain) was identified in a study of blood T cell repertoires in COVID-19. Study information: Researchers got acute and convalescent COVID-19 samples from the United States, Italy and Spain. In each case, the material was cDNA or gDNA derived from T cells, B-cell-depleted T cells, or PBMCs.

Data came from immunoSEQ multiplex PCR; TCRdb stores just in-frame clones and leaves some out. The table records around 160,000 clones, around 80% of them present only once. This CDR3 has 15 residues. Trimming removed 0 bases from V and 2 bases from J; junction bases left unmatched: 3. Per germline, CDR1 MGHRA and CDR2 YSYEKL. The chain has TRBV4-1 and TRBJ2-7; 8 positions match TRBD1. The source is a human donor with acute or convalescent COVID-19. The donor label of this sample is uncertain. Sequencing was done on a sample of peripheral blood. The CDR3: CASSQEGQVPYEQYF. CDR3 in DNA: TGCGCCAGCAGCCAAGAGGGACAGGTCCCCTACGAGCAGTACTTC.